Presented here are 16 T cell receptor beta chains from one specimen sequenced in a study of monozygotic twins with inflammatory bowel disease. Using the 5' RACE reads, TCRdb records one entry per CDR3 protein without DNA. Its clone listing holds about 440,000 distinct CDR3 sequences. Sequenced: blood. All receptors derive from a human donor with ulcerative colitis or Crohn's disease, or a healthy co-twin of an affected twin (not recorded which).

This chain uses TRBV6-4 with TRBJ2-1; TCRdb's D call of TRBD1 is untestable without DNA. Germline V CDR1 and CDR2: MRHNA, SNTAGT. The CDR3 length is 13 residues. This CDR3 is CASSEYKGAEQFF.

The CDR3 is CASSPQAYTQETQYF. The chain links TRBV5-1 to TRBJ2-5. The CDR3 totals 15 residues. In germline, CDR1 is SGHRS, CDR2 YFSETQ. The full variable domain, rest sourced from reference TRBV5-1 and TRBJ2-5, is KAGVTQTPRYLIKTRGQQVTLSCSPISGHRSVSWYQQTPGQGLQFLFEYFSETQRNKGNFPGRFSGRQFSNSRSEMNVSTLELGDSALYLCASSPQAYTQETQYFGPGTRLLVL.

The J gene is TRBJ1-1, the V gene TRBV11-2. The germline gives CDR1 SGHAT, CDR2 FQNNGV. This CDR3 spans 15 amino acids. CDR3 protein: CASSLEALPNTEAFF.

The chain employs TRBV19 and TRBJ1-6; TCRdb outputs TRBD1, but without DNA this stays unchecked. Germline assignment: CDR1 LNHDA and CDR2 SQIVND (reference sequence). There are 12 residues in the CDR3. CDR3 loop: CASKQGDSPLHF.

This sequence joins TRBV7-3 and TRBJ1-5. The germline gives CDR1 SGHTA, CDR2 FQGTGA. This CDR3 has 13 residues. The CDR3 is CASSFGPNQPQHF.

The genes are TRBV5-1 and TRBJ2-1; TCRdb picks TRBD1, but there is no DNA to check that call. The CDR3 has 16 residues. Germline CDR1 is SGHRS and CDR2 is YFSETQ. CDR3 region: CASRINRDSIYNEQFF. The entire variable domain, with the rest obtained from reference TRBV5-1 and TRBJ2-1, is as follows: KAGVTQTPRYLIKTRGQQVTLSCSPISGHRSVSWYQQTPGQGLQFLFEYFSETQRNKGNFPGRFSGRQFSNSRSEMNVSTLELGDSALYLCASRINRDSIYNEQFFGPGTRLTVL.

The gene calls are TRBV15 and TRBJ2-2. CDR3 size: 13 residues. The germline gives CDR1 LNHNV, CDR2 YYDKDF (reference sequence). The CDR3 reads CATSYRDTGELFF.

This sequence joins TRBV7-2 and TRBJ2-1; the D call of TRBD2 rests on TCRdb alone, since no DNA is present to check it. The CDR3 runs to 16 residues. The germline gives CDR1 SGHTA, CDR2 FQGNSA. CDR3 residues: CASSFLSGGFYNEQFF.

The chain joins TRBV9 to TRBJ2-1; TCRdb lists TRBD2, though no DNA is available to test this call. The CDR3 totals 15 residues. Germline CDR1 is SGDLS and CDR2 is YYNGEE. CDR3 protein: CASSVDMGAGREQFF.

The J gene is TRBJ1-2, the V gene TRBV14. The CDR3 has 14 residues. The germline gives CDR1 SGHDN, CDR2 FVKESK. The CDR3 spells CASSQDTVSYGYTF.

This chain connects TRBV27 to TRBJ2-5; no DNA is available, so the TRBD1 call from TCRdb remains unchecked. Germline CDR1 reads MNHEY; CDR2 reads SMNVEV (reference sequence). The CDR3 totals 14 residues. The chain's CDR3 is CASSLGEPQETQYF.

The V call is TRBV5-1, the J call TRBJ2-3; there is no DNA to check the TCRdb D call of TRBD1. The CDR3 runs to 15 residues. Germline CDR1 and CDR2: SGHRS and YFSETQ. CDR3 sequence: CASSLSFVGADTQYF.

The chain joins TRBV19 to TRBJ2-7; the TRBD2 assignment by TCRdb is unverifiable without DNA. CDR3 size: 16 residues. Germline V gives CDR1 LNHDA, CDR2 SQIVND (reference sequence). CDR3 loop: CASSFTRDLSSYEQYF.

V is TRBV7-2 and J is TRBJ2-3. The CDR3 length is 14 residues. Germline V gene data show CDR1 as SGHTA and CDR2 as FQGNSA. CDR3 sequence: CASAVVWITDTQYF.

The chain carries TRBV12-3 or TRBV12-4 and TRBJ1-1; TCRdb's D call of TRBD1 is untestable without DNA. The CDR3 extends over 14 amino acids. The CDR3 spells CASSLAGGVTEAFF.

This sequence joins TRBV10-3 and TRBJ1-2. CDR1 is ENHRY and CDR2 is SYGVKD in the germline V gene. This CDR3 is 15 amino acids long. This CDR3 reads CAISASDTANYGYTF.